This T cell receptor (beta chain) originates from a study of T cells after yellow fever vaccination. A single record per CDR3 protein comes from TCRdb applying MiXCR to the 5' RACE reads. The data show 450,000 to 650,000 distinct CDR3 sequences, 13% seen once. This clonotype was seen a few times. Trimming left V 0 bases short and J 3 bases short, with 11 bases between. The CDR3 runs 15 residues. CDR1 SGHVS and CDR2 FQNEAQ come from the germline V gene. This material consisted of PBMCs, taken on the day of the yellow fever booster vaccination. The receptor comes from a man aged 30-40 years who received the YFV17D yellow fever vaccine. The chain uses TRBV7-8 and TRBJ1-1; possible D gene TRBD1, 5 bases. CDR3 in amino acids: CASSLAPGWDTEAFF. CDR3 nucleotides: TGTGCCAGCAGCTTAGCGCCAGGGTGGGACACTGAAGCTTTCTTT.